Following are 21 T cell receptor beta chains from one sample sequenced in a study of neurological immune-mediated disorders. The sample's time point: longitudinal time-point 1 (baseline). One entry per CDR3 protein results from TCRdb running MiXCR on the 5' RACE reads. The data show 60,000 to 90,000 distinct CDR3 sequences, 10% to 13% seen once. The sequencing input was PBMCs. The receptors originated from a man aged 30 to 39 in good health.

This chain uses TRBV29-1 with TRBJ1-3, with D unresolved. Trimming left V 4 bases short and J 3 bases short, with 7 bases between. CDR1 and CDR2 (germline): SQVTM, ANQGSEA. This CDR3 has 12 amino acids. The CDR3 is CSVVSVGNTIYF. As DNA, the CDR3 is TGCAGCGTTGTGTCTGTTGGAAACACCATATATTTT.

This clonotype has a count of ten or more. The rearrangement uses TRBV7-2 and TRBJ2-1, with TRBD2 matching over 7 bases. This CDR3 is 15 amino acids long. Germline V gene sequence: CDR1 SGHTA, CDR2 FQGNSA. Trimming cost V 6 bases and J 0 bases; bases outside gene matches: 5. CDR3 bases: TGTGCCAGCAGTCTAGCGGCTGCCTCCTACAATGAGCAGTTCTTC. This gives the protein CASSLAAASYNEQFF.

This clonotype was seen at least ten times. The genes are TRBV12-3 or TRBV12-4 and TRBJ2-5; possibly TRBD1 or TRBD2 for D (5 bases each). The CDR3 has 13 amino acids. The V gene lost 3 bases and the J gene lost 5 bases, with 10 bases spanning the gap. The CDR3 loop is CASSFGAGETQYF. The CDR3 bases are TGTGCCAGCAGTTTCGGGGCAGGGGAGACCCAGTACTTC.

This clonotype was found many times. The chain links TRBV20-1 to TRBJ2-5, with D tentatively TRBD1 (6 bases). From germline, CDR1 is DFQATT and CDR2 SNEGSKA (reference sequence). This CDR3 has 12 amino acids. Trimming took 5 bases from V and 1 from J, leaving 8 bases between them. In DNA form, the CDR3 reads TGCAGTGCTTGGGACACCCAAGAGACCCAGTACTTC. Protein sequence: CSAWDTQETQYF.

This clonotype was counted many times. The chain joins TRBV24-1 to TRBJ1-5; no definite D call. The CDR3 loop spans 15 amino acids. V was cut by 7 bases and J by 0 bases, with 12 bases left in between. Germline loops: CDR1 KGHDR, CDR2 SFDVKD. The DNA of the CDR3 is TGTGCCACCAGCGACGGATTATATAGCAATCAGCCCCAGCATTTT. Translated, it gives CATSDGLYSNQPQHF.

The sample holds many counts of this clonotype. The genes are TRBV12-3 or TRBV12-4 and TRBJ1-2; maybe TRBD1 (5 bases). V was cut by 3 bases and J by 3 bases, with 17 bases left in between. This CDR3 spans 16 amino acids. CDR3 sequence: CASSFEQAGYDYGYTF. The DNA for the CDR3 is TGTGCCAGCAGTTTCGAACAGGCAGGTTACGACTATGGCTACACCTTC.

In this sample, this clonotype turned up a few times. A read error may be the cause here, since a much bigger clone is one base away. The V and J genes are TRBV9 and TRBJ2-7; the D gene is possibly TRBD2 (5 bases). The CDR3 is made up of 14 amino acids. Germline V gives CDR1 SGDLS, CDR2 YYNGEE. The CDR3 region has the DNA TGTACCAGCAGCGTAGGCGGGCTGCCGGGTGAGCAGTACTTC. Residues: CTSSVGGLPGEQYF.

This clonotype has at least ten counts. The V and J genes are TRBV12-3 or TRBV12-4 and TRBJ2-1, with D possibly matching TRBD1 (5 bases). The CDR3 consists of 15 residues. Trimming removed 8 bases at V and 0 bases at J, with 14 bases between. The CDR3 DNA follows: TGTGCCAGCCACAGGCCCGCTAGCTCCTACAATGAGCAGTTCTTC. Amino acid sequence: CASHRPASSYNEQFF.

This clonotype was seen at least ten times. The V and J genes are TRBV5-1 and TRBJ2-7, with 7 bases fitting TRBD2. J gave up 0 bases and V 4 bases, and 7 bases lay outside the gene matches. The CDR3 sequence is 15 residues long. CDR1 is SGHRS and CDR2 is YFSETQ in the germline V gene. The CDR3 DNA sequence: TGCGCCAGCAGCAGTACTAGCGAGAGCTCCTACGAGCAGTACTTC. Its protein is CASSSTSESSYEQYF.

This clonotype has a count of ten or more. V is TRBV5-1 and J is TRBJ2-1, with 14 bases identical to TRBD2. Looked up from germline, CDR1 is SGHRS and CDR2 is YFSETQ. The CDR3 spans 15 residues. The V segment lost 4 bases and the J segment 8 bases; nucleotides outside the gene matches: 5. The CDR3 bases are TGCGCCAGCAGCGGGGGGACTAGCGGGAGCGATGAGCAGTTCTTC. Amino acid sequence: CASSGGTSGSDEQFF.

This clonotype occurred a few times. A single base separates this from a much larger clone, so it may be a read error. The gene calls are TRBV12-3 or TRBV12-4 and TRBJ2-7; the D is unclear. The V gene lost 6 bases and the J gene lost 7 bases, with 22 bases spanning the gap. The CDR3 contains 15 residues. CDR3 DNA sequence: TGTGCCAGCAGCTTAACCACGGACGGTCTACGGGAGCAGTACTTC. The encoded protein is CASSLTTDGLREQYF.

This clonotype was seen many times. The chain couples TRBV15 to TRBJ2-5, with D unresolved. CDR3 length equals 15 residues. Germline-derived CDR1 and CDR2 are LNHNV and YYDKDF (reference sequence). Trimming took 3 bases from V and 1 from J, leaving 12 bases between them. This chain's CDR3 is CATSRHNEGQETQYF. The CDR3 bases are TGTGCCACCAGCAGGCATAACGAAGGCCAAGAGACCCAGTACTTC.

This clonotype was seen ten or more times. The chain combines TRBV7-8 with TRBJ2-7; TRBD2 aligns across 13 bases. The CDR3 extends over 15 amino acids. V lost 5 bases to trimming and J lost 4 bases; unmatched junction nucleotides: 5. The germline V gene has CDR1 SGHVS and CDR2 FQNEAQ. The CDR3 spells CASSTRTSGSYEQYF. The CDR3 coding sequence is TGTGCCAGCAGCACCCGGACTAGCGGGAGTTACGAGCAGTACTTC.

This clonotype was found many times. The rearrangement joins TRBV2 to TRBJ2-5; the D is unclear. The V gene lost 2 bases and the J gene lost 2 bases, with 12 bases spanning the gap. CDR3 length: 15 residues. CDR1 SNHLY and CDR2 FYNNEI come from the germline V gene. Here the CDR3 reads CASSERVGLQETQYF. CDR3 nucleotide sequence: TGTGCCAGCAGTGAAAGGGTGGGATTACAAGAGACCCAGTACTTC.

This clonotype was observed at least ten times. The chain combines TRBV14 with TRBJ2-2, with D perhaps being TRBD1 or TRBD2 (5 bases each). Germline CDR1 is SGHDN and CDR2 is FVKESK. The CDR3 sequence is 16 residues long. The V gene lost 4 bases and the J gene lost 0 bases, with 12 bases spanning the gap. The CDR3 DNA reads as TGTGCCAGCAGCCCGGGACGAAGGACGAACACCGGGGAGCTGTTTTTT. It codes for CASSPGRRTNTGELFF.

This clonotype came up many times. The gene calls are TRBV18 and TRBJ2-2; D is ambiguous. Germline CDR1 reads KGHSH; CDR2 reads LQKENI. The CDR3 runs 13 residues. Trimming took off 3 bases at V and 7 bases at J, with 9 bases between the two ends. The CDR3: CASSPQDFGELFF. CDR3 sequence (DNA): TGTGCCAGCTCACCCCAGGATTTCGGGGAGCTGTTTTTT.

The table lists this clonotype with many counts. The DNA of the CDR3 is TGTGCCAGCAGCTTAGGTATGTCGAGCGGGGATAACAATGAGCAGTTCTTC. Amino acids: CASSLGMSSGDNNEQFF. The chain uses TRBV11-3 and TRBJ2-1, with TRBD2 matching 7 bases. CDR3 length: 17 residues. Trimming took 1 base from V and 5 from J; bases not matched to a gene: 11. The germline V gene has CDR1 SGHNT and CDR2 YENEEA. Filled out from reference TRBV11-3 and TRBJ2-1, the complete variable domain reads EAGVVQSPRYKIIEKKQPVAFWCNPISGHNTLYWYLQNLGQGPELLIRYENEEAVDDSQLPKDRFSAERLKGVDSTLKIQPAELGDSAVYLCASSLGMSSGDNNEQFFGPGTRLTVL.

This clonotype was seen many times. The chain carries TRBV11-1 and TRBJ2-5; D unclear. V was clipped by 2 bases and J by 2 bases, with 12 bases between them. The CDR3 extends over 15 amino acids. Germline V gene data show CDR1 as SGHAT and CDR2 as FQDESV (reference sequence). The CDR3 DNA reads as TGTGCCAGCAGCTTACGGTTGACATCGCAAGAGACCCAGTACTTC. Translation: CASSLRLTSQETQYF.

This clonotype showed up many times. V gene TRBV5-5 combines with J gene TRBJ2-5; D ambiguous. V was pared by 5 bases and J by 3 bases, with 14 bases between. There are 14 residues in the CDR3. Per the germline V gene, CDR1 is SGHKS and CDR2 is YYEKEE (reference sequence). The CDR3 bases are TGTGCCAGCAGGGTTGGGGTACGTGAAGAGACCCAGTACTTC. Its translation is CASRVGVREETQYF.

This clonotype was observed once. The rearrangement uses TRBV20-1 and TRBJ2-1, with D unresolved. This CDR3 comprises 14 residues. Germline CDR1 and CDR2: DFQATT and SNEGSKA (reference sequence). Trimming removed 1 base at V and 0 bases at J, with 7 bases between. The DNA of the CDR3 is TGCAGTGCTAGAGGGTTTGGCTCCTACAATGAGCAGTTCTTC. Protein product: CSARGFGSYNEQFF.

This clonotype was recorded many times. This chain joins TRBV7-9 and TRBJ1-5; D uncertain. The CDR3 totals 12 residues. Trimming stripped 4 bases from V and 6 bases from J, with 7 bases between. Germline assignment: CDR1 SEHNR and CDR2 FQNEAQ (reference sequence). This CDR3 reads CASSSDSQPQHF. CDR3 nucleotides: TGTGCCAGCAGCTCAGATAGTCAGCCCCAGCATTTT.